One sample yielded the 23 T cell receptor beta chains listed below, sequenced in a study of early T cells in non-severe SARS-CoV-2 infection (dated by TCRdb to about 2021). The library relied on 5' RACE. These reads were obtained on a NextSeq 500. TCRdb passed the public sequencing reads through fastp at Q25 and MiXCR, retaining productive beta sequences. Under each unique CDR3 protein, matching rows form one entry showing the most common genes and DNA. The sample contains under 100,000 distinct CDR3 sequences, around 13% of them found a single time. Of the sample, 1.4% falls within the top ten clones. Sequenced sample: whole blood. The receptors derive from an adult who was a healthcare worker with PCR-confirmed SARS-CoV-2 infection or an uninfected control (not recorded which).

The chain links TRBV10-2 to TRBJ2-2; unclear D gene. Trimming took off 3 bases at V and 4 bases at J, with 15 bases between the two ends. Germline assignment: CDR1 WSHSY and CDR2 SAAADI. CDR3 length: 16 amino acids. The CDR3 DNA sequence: TGCGCCAGCAGTGATGTGGCCCGGGTCGGCACCGGGGAGCTGTTTTTT. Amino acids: CASSDVARVGTGELFF.

This CDR3 reads CASSSRQSYEQYF. For the CDR3, the DNA is TGCGCCAGCAGCAGTAGACAATCCTACGAGCAGTACTTC. This chain uses TRBV5-1 with TRBJ2-7; D not certain. The CDR3 runs 13 residues. Trimming took off 4 bases at V and 1 base at J, with 9 bases between the two ends. The V gene's germline CDR1 is SGHRS and CDR2 YFSETQ.

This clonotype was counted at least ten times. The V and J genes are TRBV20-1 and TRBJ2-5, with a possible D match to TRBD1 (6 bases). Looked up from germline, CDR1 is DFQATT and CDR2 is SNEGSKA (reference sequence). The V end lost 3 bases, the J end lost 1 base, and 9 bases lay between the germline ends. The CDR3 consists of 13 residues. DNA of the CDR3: TGCAGTGCTAGGCTGGGGGCCCAAGAGACCCAGTACTTC. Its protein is CSARLGAQETQYF.

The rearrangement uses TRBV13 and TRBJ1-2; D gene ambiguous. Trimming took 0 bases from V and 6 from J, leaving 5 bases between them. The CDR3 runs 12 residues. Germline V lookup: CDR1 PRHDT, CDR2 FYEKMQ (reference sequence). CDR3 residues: CASSLGGNGYTF. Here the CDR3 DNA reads TGTGCCAGCAGCTTAGGAGGAAATGGCTACACCTTC.

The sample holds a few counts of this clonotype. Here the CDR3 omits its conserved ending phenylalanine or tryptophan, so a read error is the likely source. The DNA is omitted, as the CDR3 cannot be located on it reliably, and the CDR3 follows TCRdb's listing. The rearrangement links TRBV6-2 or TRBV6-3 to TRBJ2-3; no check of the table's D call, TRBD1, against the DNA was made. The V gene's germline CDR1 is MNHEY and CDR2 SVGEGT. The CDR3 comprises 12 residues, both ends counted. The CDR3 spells CASSQTRDRQFL.

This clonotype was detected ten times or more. The DNA of the CDR3 is TGTGCCAGCAAGGAAGGGCCCTCTGGGGCCAACGTCCTGACTTTC. Translation gives CASKEGPSGANVLTF. The chain links TRBV2 to TRBJ2-6; D gene uncertain. Germline V gene lookup returns CDR1 SNHLY and CDR2 FYNNEI. The V gene lost 7 bases and the J gene lost 0 bases, with 10 bases spanning the gap. This CDR3 comprises 15 residues.

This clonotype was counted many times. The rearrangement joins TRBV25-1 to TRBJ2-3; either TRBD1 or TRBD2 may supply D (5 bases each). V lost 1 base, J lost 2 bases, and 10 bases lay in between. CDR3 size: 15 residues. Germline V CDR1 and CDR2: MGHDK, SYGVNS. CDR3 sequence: CASSEFKGTTDTQYF. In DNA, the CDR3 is TGTGCCAGCAGTGAATTTAAAGGGACCACAGATACGCAGTATTTT.

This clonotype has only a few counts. The chain's CDR3 is CASSPSDGPYEQYF. CDR3 bases: TGTGCCAGCAGCCCCTCGGACGGCCCCTACGAGCAGTACTTC. The chain couples TRBV7-8 to TRBJ2-7, with unresolved D. Deletions cut 5 bases from V and 2 bases from J, with 13 bases between. The germline V gene encodes CDR1 SGHVS and CDR2 FQNEAQ. The CDR3 extends over 14 amino acids.

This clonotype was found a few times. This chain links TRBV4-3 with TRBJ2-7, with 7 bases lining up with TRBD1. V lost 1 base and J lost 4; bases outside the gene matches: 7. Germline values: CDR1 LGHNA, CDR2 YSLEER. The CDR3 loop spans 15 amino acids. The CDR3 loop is CASSQVGTADYEQYF. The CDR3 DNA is TGCGCCAGCAGCCAAGTCGGGACAGCAGATTACGAGCAGTACTTC.

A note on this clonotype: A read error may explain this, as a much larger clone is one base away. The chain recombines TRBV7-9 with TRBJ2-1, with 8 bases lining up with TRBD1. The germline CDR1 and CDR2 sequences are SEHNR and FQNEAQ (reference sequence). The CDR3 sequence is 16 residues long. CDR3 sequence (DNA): TGTGCCAGCAGCCTCACCGGGACAGGAGTTGACAATGAGCTGTTCTTC. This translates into CASSLTGTGVDNELFF.

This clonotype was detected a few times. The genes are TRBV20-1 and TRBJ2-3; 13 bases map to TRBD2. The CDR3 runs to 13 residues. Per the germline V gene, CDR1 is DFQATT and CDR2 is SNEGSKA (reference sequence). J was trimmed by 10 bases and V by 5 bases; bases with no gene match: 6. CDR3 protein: CSAGLAGVSSQYF. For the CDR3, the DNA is TGCAGTGCTGGACTAGCGGGGGTTAGTTCGCAGTATTTT.

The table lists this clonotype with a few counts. CDR3 nucleotides: TGTGCCAGCACCCCGCATGGACAGACTCCTAGCACAGATACGCAGTATTTT. This encodes CASTPHGQTPSTDTQYF. This rearrangement joins TRBV25-1 to TRBJ2-3; possible D gene TRBD1, 6 bases. V lost 7 bases, J lost 0 bases, and 20 bases lay in between. The CDR3 has 17 amino acids. Germline loops: CDR1 MGHDK, CDR2 SYGVNS.

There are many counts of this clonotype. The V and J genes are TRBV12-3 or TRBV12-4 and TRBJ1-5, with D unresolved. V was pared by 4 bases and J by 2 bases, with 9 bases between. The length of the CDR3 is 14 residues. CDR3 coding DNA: TGTGCCAGCAGTTACGGGAGGGGCAATCAGCCCCAGCATTTT. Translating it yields CASSYGRGNQPQHF.

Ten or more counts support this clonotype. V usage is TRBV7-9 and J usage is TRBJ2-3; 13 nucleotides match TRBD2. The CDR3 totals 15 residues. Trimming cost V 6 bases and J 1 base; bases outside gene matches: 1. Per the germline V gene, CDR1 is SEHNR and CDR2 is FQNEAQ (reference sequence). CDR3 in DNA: TGTGCCAGCAGGGGGACTAGCGGGGGCACAGATACGCAGTATTTT. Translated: CASRGTSGGTDTQYF.

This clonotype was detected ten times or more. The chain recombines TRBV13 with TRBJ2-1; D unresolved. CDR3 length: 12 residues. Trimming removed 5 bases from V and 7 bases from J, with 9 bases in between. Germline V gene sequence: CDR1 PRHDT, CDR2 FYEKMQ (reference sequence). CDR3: CASSRTDNEQFF. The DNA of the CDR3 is TGTGCCAGCAGCAGGACGGATAATGAGCAGTTCTTC.

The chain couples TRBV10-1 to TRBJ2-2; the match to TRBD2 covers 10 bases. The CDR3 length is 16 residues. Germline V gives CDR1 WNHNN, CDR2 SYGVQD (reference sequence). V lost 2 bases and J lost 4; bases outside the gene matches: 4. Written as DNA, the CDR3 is TGCGCCAGCAGTGAGGTCCAGCGGGGGGGCACCGGGGAGCTGTTTTTT. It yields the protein CASSEVQRGGTGELFF.

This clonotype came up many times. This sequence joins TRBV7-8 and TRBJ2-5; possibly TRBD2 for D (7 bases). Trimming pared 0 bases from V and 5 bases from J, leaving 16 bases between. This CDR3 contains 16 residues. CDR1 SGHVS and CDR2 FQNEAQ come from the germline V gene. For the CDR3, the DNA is TGTGCCAGCAGCTTAGCGGTTACGGGGGGCGGTGAGACCCAGTACTTC. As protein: CASSLAVTGGGETQYF.

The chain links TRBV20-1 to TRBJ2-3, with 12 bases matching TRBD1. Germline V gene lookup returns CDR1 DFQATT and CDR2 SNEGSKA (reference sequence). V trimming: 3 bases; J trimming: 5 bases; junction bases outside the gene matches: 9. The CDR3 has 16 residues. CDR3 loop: CSASEGTGGAVDTQYF. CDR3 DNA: TGCAGTGCTAGTGAAGGGACAGGGGGCGCAGTAGATACGCAGTATTTT.

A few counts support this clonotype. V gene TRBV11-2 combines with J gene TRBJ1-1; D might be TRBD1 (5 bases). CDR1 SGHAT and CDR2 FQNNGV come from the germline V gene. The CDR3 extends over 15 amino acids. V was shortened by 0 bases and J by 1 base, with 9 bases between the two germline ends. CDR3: CASSLEWGANTEAFF. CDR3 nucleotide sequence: TGTGCCAGCAGCTTAGAATGGGGCGCGAACACTGAAGCTTTCTTT.

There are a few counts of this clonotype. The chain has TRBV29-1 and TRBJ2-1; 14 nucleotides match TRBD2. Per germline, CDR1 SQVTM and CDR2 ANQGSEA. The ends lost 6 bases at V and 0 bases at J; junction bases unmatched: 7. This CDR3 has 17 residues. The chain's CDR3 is CSVTGLAGAHSYNEQFF. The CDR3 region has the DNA TGCAGCGTAACGGGACTAGCGGGGGCTCACTCCTACAATGAGCAGTTCTTC.

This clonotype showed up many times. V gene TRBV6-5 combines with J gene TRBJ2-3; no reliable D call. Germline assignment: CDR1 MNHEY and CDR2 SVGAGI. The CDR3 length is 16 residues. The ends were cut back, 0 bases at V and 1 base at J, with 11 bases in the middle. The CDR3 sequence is CASSYSDPRGTDTQYF. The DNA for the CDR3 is TGTGCCAGCAGTTACTCTGACCCGCGCGGCACAGATACGCAGTATTTT.

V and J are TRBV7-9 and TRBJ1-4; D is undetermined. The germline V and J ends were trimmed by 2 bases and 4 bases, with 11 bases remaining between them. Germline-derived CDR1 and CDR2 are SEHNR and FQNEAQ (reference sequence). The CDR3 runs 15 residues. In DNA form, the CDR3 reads TGTGCCAGCAGCTTACCGCGTTTATTTAATGAAAAACTGTTTTTT. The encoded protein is CASSLPRLFNEKLFF.

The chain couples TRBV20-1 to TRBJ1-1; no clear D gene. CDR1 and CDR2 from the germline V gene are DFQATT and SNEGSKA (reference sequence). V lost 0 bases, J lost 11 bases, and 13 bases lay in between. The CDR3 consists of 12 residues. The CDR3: CSARDLAHWAFF. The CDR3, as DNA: TGCAGTGCTAGAGATCTAGCACATTGGGCTTTCTTT.